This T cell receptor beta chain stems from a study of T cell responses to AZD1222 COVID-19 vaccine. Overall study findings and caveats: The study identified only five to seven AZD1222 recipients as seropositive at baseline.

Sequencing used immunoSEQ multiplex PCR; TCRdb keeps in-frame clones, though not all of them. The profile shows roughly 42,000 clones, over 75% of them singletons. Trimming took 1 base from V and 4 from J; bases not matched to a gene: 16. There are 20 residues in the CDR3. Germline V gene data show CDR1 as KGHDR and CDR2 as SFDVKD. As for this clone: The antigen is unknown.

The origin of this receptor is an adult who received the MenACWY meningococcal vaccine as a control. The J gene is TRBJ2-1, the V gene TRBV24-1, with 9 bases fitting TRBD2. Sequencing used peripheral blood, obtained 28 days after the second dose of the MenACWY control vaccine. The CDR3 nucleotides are TGTGCCACCAGTGATTTCCTTCGAACCGAACCGGGACTAGCATACAATGAGCAGTTCTTC. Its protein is CATSDFLRTEPGLAYNEQFF.